The sequence of this T cell receptor (beta chain) was determined in a study of T-cell reconstitution after alpha-beta-depleted transplantation in children. General study findings and limits: The authors attributed T-cell counts and diversity one year after transplant mostly to newly produced T cells. Roughly two months post-transplant, alpha-beta T cells reportedly originated from several hundred graft clones that had expanded. It was surviving recipient T cells and thymic progenitors that gave some patients high TCRbeta diversity at day 60.

This clonotype has a count of ten or more. Its antigen is still unknown. V lost 6 bases and J 2 bases, leaving 16 bases between the germline ends. Germline assignment: CDR1 ENHRY and CDR2 SYGVKD. The CDR3 is 15 residues long. As it was prepared, the TCRbeta library received unique molecular identifiers. TCRdb independently ran MiXCR on the PCR reads; one entry per CDR3 protein. The sample includes about 300,000 distinct CDR3 sequences, just over 7.5% seen only once; the top ten take over 7.5%. The sequencing here drew on peripheral blood, taken 360 days after TCRalphabeta/CD19-depleted stem cell transplant. The rearrangement uses TRBV10-3 and TRBJ2-5, with D tentatively TRBD2 (6 bases). The TCR comes from a female patient between 2 and 15 years old who had a stem cell transplant for Fanconi anemia, so the T cells may come from the graft donor. CDR3 sequence: CAISAGGPVQETQYF. In nucleotides, the CDR3 is TGTGCCATCAGCGCTGGAGGGCCAGTACAAGAGACCCAGTACTTC.